These T cell receptor beta chains were read from a single sample in a study of blood T cell repertoires in COVID-19. Only in-frame clones appear in the TCRdb table, and some are missing; sequencing was by immunoSEQ multiplex PCR. Altogether hundreds of thousands of clones are present, 70% to 90% being singletons, with the ten largest covering around 4.6%. Sequenced input: PBMCs or T cells enriched from blood (not recorded which). The receptors shown here come from a man aged 25-45 years who had recovered from COVID-19. CDR3s include the opening cysteine and the closing phenylalanine or tryptophan. A D gene is named only where the DNA matches it firmly. Clone size is given for some rows only: seen once, a few or many times, or a class if the clone is expanded.

CDR3aa: CASRLVIFTGELFF
CDR3nt: TGTGCATCGCGGCTAGTTATCTTCACCGGGGAGCTGTTTTTT
j_gene: TRBJ2-2
abundance: many
d_gene: .
v_gene: TRBV6-5

CDR3aa: CASSLSGAGAKNIQYF
CDR3nt: TGTGCCAGCAGCTTAAGCGGAGCCGGGGCCAAAAACATTCAGTACTTC
j_gene: TRBJ2-4
abundance: .
d_gene: .
v_gene: TRBV11-2

CDR3aa: CASSWDRSNEQYF
CDR3nt: TGTGCCAGCAGCTGGGACAGGAGCAACGAGCAGTACTTC
j_gene: TRBJ2-7
abundance: .
d_gene: TRBD1
v_gene: TRBV7-6

CDR3aa: CASIRTSGFHEQFF
CDR3nt: TGTGCCAGCATCCGGACTAGCGGTTTTCATGAGCAGTTCTTC
j_gene: TRBJ2-1
abundance: .
d_gene: TRBD2
v_gene: TRBV7-9

CDR3aa: CASSYRHKNTEAFF
CDR3nt: TGTGCCAGCAGTTACAGACACAAGAACACTGAAGCTTTCTTT
j_gene: TRBJ1-1
abundance: .
d_gene: .
v_gene: TRBV6-5

CDR3aa: CASRLAAQRDTQYF
CDR3nt: TGTGCCAGCAGACTAGCGGCCCAGAGAGATACGCAGTATTTT
j_gene: TRBJ2-3
abundance: .
d_gene: TRBD2
v_gene: TRBV2

CDR3aa: CAWGPSYGYTF
CDR3nt: TGTGCCTGGGGCCCCTCTTATGGCTACACCTTC
j_gene: TRBJ1-2
abundance: .
d_gene: .
v_gene: TRBV30

CDR3aa: CAWSQEQGSRSEQFF
CDR3nt: TGTGCCTGGAGTCAGGAACAGGGGAGTCGGAGTGAGCAGTTCTTC
j_gene: TRBJ2-1
abundance: .
d_gene: TRBD1
v_gene: TRBV30

CDR3aa: CASSRGLDYNSPLHF
CDR3nt: TGTGCCAGCAGCCGAGGACTTGATTATAATTCACCCCTCCACTTT
j_gene: TRBJ1-6
abundance: .
d_gene: .
v_gene: TRBV7-8

CDR3aa: CASVNNPVSYQPQHF
CDR3nt: TGTGCCAGCGTCAATAATCCAGTGTCGTATCAGCCCCAGCATTTT
j_gene: TRBJ1-5
abundance: .
d_gene: .
v_gene: TRBV28

CDR3aa: CSVAPTSSGVRETQYF
CDR3nt: TGCAGCGTTGCTCCTACGTCTAGCGGGGTCCGAGAGACCCAGTACTTC
j_gene: TRBJ2-5
abundance: .
d_gene: TRBD2
v_gene: TRBV29-1

CDR3aa: CASSPGQGTNAYPYEQYF
CDR3nt: TGTGCCAGCAGTCCGGGACAGGGGACGAACGCATACCCCTACGAGCAGTACTTC
j_gene: TRBJ2-7
abundance: once
d_gene: TRBD1
v_gene: TRBV6-6

CDR3aa: CASSGGLAGEIGTQYF
CDR3nt: TGTGCCAGCAGTGGGGGACTAGCGGGGGAAATCGGGACCCAGTACTTC
j_gene: TRBJ2-5
abundance: .
d_gene: TRBD2
v_gene: TRBV2

CDR3aa: CASSGTENSPLHF
CDR3nt: TGTGCCAGCAGTGGGACAGAAAATTCACCCCTCCACTTT
j_gene: TRBJ1-6
abundance: .
d_gene: .
v_gene: TRBV6-4

CDR3aa: CASSSRTGDEKLFF
CDR3nt: TGTGCCAGCAGTTCCAGGACAGGGGATGAAAAACTGTTTTTT
j_gene: TRBJ1-4
abundance: few
d_gene: TRBD1
v_gene: TRBV27

CDR3aa: CASSPFKGVETQYF
CDR3nt: TGTGCCAGCTCACCATTTAAAGGGGTCGAGACCCAGTACTTC
j_gene: TRBJ2-5
abundance: .
d_gene: .
v_gene: TRBV18

CDR3aa: CASHTGHLLRDTQYF
CDR3nt: TGTGCCAGCCATACTGGGCACCTCCTGCGAGATACGCAGTATTTT
j_gene: TRBJ2-3
abundance: .
d_gene: .
v_gene: TRBV7-2

CDR3aa: CASSLSEQGEQYF
CDR3nt: TGTGCCAGCAGCTTATCAGAACAGGGTGAGCAGTACTTC
j_gene: TRBJ2-7
abundance: .
d_gene: .
v_gene: TRBV7-6

CDR3aa: CASSLVLAGGRETQYF
CDR3nt: TGTGCCAGCAGTTTAGTGCTAGCGGGGGGGCGAGAGACCCAGTACTTC
j_gene: TRBJ2-5
abundance: .
d_gene: TRBD2
v_gene: TRBV28

CDR3aa: CASSLVRGNSPLHF
CDR3nt: TGTGCCAGCAGCTTAGTGCGCGGGAATTCACCCCTCCACTTT
j_gene: TRBJ1-6
abundance: .
d_gene: .
v_gene: TRBV7-2

CDR3aa: CASSLVGRSYEQYF
CDR3nt: TGTGCCAGCAGCTTAGTTGGCAGATCCTACGAGCAGTACTTC
j_gene: TRBJ2-7
abundance: .
d_gene: .
v_gene: TRBV11-3

CDR3aa: CASSTAGQGNQPQHF
CDR3nt: TGTGCCAGCAGTACCGCTGGACAGGGAAATCAGCCCCAGCATTTT
j_gene: TRBJ1-5
abundance: .
d_gene: TRBD1
v_gene: TRBV27

CDR3aa: CASSRIDGTAPEAFF
CDR3nt: TGCGCCAGCAGTCGGATTGACGGGACAGCGCCTGAAGCTTTCTTT
j_gene: TRBJ1-1
abundance: .
d_gene: TRBD1
v_gene: TRBV23-1

CDR3aa: CSVVKLATTFNNEQFF
CDR3nt: TGCAGCGTTGTCAAGTTAGCTACCACCTTTAACAATGAGCAGTTCTTC
j_gene: TRBJ2-1
abundance: .
d_gene: .
v_gene: TRBV29-1

CDR3aa: CASSSAVGAEETQYF
CDR3nt: TGTGCCAGCAGCTCCGCAGTAGGGGCGGAAGAGACCCAGTACTTC
j_gene: TRBJ2-5
abundance: .
d_gene: .
v_gene: TRBV7-9

CDR3aa: CAWDEGAHPYEQYF
CDR3nt: TGTGCCTGGGATGAGGGGGCGCACCCCTACGAGCAGTACTTC
j_gene: TRBJ2-7
abundance: .
d_gene: TRBD1
v_gene: TRBV30

CDR3aa: CATSDTSGSPYEQYF
CDR3nt: TGTGCCACCAGTGACACTAGCGGGTCCCCCTACGAGCAGTACTTC
j_gene: TRBJ2-7
abundance: .
d_gene: TRBD2
v_gene: TRBV24-1

CDR3aa: CASSIWASETQYF
CDR3nt: TGTGCCAGTAGTATATGGGCCTCGGAGACCCAGTACTTC
j_gene: TRBJ2-5
abundance: .
d_gene: .
v_gene: TRBV19

CDR3aa: CASSQGGVQGAYEQYF
CDR3nt: TGTGCCAGCAGCCAAGGAGGCGTGCAGGGGGCATACGAGCAGTACTTC
j_gene: TRBJ2-7
abundance: .
d_gene: TRBD1
v_gene: TRBV3-1/TRBV3-2

CDR3aa: CASSFVSNSYEQYF
CDR3nt: TGTGCCAGCAGCTTCGTCTCTAACTCCTACGAGCAGTACTTC
j_gene: TRBJ2-7
abundance: .
d_gene: .
v_gene: TRBV7-2

CDR3aa: CASSWGLDRGNYGYTF
CDR3nt: TGTGCCAGCAGCTGGGGCTTGGACAGGGGCAACTATGGCTACACCTTC
j_gene: TRBJ1-2
abundance: .
d_gene: TRBD1
v_gene: TRBV5-5

CDR3aa: CASSPRAGQDTEAFF
CDR3nt: TGTGCCAGCTCACCTAGGGCAGGGCAAGACACTGAAGCTTTCTTT
j_gene: TRBJ1-1
abundance: .
d_gene: .
v_gene: TRBV18

CDR3aa: CASSLLAGVPETQYF
CDR3nt: TGCGCCAGCAGCCTCCTAGCGGGGGTCCCAGAGACCCAGTACTTC
j_gene: TRBJ2-5
abundance: .
d_gene: TRBD2
v_gene: TRBV5-1

CDR3aa: CASSQARGGQETQYF
CDR3nt: TGTGCCAGCAGCCAAGCCAGGGGCGGCCAAGAGACCCAGTACTTC
j_gene: TRBJ2-5
abundance: .
d_gene: .
v_gene: TRBV3-1/TRBV3-2

CDR3aa: CASSRTGTQQVLGYTF
CDR3nt: TGTGCCAGCAGCCGCACCGGGACACAACAGGTCCTTGGCTACACCTTC
j_gene: TRBJ1-2
abundance: .
d_gene: .
v_gene: TRBV7-2

CDR3aa: CASSEFRETQYF
CDR3nt: TGTGCCAGCAGTGAATTCAGGGAGACCCAGTACTTC
j_gene: TRBJ2-5
abundance: .
d_gene: .
v_gene: TRBV6-1

CDR3aa: CAPRTVEDTEAFF
CDR3nt: TGTGCCCCCCGGACAGTCGAGGACACTGAAGCTTTCTTT
j_gene: TRBJ1-1
abundance: .
d_gene: .
v_gene: TRBV10-3

CDR3aa: CATSDRTSGTDTQYF
CDR3nt: TGTGCCACCAGTGACCGAACAAGCGGGACAGATACGCAGTATTTT
j_gene: TRBJ2-3
abundance: .
d_gene: .
v_gene: TRBV24-1

CDR3aa: CASSSWTDAYEQYF
CDR3nt: TGTGCCAGCAGTTCCTGGACAGATGCCTACGAGCAGTACTTC
j_gene: TRBJ2-7
abundance: .
d_gene: .
v_gene: TRBV27

CDR3aa: CASSYGQYNEQFF
CDR3nt: TGTGCCAGCAGCTATGGACAGTACAATGAGCAGTTCTTC
j_gene: TRBJ2-1
abundance: once
d_gene: .
v_gene: TRBV7-9

CDR3aa: CASSPRRGRGNTEAFF
CDR3nt: TGTGCCAGCAGCCCCCGCCGAGGACGGGGGAACACTGAAGCTTTCTTT
j_gene: TRBJ1-1
abundance: .
d_gene: .
v_gene: TRBV5-8

CDR3aa: CASSSVSGRAGEQFF
CDR3nt: TGTGCCAGCAGCTCTGTCAGCGGGAGGGCGGGTGAGCAGTTCTTC
j_gene: TRBJ2-1
abundance: .
d_gene: TRBD2
v_gene: TRBV11-2

CDR3aa: CASSVEQGRNYGYTF
CDR3nt: TGTGCCAGCAGCGTAGAGCAGGGGAGAAACTATGGCTACACCTTC
j_gene: TRBJ1-2
abundance: many
d_gene: .
v_gene: TRBV9

CDR3aa: CASSLSGGENTEAFF
CDR3nt: TGCGCCAGCAGCTTGAGTGGAGGGGAGAACACTGAAGCTTTCTTT
j_gene: TRBJ1-1
abundance: .
d_gene: .
v_gene: TRBV5-1